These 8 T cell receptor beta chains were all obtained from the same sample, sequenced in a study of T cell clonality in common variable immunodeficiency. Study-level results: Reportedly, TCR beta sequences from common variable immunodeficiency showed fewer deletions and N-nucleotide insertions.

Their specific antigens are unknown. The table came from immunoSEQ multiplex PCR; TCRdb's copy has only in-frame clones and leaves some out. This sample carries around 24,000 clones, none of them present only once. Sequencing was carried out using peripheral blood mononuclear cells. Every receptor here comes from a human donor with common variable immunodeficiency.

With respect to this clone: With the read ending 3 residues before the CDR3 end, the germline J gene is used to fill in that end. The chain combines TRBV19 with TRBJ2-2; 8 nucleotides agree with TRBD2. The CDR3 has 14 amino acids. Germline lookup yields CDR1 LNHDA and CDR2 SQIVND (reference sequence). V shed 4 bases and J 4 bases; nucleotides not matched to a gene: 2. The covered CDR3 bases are TGTGCCAGTAGTAGACTAGCGACCACCGGGGAG. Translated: CASSRLATTGE. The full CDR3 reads CASSRLATTGELFF. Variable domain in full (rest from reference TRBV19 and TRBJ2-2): DGGITQSPKYLFRKEGQNVTLSCEQNLNHDAMYWYRQDPGQGLRLIYYSQIVNDFQKGDIAEGYSVSREKKESFPLTVTSAQKNPTAFYLCASSRLATTGELFFGEGSRLTVL.

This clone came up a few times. This chain's CDR3 is CAWSPTYNEQFF. Incomplete CDR3 DNA: TGTGCCTGGAGCCCCACCTACAATGAG. The V and J genes are TRBV30 and TRBJ2-1; D remains ambiguous. The read halts 3 residues ahead of the CDR3 end, with the missing end drawn from the germline J gene. V gave up 3 bases and J gave up 2 bases, with 5 bases separating them. The length of the CDR3 is 12 residues. Germline loops: CDR1 GTSNPN, CDR2 SVGIG (reference sequence).

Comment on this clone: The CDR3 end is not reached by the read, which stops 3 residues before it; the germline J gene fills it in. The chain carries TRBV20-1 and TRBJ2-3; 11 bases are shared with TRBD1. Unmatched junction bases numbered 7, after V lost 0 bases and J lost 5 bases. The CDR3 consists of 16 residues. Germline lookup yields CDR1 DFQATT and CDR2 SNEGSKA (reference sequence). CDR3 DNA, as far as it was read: TGCAGTGCTAGAGATTCAGGACAGGGGGCTTTAGATACG. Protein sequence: CSARDSGQGALDT. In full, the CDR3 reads CSARDSGQGALDTQYF.

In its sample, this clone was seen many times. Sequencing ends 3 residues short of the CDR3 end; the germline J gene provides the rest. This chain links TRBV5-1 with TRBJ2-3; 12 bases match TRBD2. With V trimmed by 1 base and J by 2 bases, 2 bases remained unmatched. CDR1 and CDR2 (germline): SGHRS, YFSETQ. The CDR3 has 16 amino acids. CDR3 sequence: CASSLRTSGNTDTQYF. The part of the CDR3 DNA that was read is TGCGCCAGCAGCTTGAGGACTAGCGGGAACACAGATACG.

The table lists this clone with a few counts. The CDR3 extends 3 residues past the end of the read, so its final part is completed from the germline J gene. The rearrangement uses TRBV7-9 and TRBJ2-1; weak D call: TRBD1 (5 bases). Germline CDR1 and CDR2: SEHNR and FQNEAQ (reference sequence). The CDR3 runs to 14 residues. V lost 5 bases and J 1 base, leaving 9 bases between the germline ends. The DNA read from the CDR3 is TGTGCCAGCAGCCGACAGCCGTCCTACAATGAG. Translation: CASSRQPSYNE. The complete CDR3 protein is CASSRQPSYNEQFF.

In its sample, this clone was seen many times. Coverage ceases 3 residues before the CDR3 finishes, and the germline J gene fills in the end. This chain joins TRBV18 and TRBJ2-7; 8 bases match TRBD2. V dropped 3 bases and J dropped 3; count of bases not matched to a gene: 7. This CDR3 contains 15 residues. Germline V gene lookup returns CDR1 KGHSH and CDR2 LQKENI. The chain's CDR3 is CASSPTGGGNYEQYF. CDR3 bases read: TGTGCCAGCTCACCGACGGGGGGGGGCAACTACGAG.

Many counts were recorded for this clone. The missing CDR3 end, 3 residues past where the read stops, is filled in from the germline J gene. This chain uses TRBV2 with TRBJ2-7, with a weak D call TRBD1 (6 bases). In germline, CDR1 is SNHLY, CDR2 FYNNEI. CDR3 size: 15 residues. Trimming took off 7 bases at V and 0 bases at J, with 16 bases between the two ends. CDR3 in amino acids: CASTLDRSHSYEQYF. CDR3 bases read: TGTGCCAGCACCCTAGACAGGTCTCACTCCTACGAG.

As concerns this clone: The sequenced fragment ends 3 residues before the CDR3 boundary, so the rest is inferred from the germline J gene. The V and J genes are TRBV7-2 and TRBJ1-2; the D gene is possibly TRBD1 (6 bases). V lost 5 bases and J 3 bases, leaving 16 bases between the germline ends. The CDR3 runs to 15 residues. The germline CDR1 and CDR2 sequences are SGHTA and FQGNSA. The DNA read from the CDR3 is TGTGCCAGCAGCCCTACGGGACACCTCTACTATGGC. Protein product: CASSPTGHLYYG. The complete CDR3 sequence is CASSPTGHLYYGYTF.